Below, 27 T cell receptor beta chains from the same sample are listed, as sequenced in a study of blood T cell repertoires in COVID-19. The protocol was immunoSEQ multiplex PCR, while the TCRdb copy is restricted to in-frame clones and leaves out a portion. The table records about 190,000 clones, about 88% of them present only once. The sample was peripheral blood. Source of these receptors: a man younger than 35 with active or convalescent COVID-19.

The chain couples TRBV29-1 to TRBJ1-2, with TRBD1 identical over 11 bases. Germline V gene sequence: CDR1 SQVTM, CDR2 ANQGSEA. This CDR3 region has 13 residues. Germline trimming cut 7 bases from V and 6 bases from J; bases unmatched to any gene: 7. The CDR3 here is CSAGRTGGDGYTF. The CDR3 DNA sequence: TGCAGCGCCGGGAGGACAGGGGGCGATGGCTACACCTTC.

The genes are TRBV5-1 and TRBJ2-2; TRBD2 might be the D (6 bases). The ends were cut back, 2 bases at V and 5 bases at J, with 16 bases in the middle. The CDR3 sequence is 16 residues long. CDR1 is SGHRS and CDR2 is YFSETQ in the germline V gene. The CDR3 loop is CASSFVVAGGTGELFF. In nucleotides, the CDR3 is TGCGCCAGCAGCTTCGTAGTGGCCGGGGGTACCGGGGAGCTGTTTTTT.

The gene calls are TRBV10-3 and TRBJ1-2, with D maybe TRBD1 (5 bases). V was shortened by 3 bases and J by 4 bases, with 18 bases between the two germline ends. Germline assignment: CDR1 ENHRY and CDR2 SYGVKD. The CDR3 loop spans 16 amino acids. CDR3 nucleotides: TGTGCCATCAGTGACCCGAGTATTGACAGAGGCTATGGCTACACCTTC. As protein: CAISDPSIDRGYGYTF.

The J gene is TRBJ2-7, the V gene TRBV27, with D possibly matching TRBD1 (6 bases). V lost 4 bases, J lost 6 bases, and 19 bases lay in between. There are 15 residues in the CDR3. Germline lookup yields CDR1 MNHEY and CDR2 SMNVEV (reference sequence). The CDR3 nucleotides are TGTGCCAGCAGTTCCAGGGGCTCAGGGGTTGGCGAGCAGTACTTC. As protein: CASSSRGSGVGEQYF.

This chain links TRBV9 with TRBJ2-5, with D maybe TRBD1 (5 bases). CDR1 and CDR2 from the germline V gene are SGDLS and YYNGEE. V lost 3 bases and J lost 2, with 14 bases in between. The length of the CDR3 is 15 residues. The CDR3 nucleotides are TGTGCCAGCAGCGGAGCCTTCAGGGATCAAGAGACCCAGTACTTC. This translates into CASSGAFRDQETQYF.

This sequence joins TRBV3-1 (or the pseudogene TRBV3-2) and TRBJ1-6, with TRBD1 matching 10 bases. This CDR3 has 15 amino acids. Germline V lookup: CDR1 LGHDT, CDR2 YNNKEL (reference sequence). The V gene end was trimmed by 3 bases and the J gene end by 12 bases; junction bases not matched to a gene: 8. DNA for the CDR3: TGTGCCAGCAGCCAGAAGGGACAGGGGTACGGACCCCTCCACTTT. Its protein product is CASSQKGQGYGPLHF.

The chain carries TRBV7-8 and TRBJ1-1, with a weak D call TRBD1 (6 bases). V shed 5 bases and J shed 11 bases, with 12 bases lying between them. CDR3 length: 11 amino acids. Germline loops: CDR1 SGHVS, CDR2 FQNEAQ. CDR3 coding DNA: TGTGCCAGCAGCCGGGGGCTTGTTGCTTTCTTT. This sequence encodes CASSRGLVAFF. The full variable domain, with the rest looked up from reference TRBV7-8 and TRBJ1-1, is GAGVSQSPRYKVAKRGQDVALRCDPISGHVSLFWYQQALGQGPEFLTYFQNEAQLDKSGLPSDRFFAERPEGSVSTLKIQRTQQEDSAVYLCASSRGLVAFFGQGTRLTVV.

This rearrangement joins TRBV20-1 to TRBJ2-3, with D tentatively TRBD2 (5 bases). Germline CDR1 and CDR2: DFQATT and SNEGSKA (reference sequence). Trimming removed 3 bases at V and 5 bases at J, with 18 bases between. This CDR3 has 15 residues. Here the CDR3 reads CSASSPVGVGDTQYF. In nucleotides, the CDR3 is TGCAGTGCTAGTTCCCCCGTCGGGGTGGGAGATACGCAGTATTTT.

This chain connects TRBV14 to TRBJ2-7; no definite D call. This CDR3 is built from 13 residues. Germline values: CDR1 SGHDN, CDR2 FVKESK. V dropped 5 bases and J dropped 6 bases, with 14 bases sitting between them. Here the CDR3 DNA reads TGTGCCAGCAGCAAGGCCCAGTGGAGCGAGCAGTACTTC. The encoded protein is CASSKAQWSEQYF. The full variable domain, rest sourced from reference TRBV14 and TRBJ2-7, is EAGVTQFPSHSVIEKGQTVTLRCDPISGHDNLYWYRRVMGKEIKFLLHFVKESKQDESGMPNNRFLAERTGGTYSTLKVQPAELEDSGVYFCASSKAQWSEQYFGPGTRLTVT.

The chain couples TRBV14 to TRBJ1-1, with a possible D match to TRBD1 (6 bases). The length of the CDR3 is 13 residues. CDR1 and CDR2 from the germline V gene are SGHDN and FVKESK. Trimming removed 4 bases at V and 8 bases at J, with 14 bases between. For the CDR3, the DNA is TGTGCCAGCAGCCCGAAGAGGACAGCCGAAGCTTTCTTT. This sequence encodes CASSPKRTAEAFF.

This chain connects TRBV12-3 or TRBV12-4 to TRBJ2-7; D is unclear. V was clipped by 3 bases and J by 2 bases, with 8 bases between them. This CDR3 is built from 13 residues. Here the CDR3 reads CASSFRVTYEQYF. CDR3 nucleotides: TGTGCCAGCAGTTTCCGGGTGACCTACGAGCAGTACTTC.

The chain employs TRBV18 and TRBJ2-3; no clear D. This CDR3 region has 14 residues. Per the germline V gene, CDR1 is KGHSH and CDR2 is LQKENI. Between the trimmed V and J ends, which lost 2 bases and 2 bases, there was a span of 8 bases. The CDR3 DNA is TGTGCCAGCTCACCAAACTATAACACAGATACGCAGTATTTT. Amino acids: CASSPNYNTDTQYF.

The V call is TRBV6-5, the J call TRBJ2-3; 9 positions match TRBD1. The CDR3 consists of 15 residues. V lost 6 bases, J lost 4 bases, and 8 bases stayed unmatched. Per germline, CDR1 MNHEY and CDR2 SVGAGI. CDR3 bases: TGTGCCAGCAGGAGGGACAGGGCGGGAGCAGATACGCAGTATTTT. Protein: CASRRDRAGADTQYF.

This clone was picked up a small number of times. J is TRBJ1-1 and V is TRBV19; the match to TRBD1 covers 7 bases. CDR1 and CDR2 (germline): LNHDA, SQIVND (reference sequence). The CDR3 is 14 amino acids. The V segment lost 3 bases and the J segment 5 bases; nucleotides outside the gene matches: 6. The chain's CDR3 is CASSIPKQGTEAFF. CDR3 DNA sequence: TGTGCCAGTAGTATTCCCAAACAGGGGACTGAAGCTTTCTTT. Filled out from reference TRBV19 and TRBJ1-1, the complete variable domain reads DGGITQSPKYLFRKEGQNVTLSCEQNLNHDAMYWYRQDPGQGLRLIYYSQIVNDFQKGDIAEGYSVSREKKESFPLTVTSAQKNPTAFYLCASSIPKQGTEAFFGQGTRLTVV.

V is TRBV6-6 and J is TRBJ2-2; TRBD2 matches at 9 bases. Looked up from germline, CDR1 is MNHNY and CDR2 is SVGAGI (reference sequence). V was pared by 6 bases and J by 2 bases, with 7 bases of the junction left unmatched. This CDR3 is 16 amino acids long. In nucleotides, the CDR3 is TGTGCCAGCAGCGGCAATAGCGGGAGAAACACCGGGGAGCTGTTTTTT. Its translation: CASSGNSGRNTGELFF.

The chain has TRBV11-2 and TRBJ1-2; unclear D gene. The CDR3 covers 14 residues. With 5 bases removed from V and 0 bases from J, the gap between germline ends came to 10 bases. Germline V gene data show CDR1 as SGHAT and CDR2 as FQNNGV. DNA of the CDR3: TGTGCCAGCAGCCGAAACGGGGCTAACTATGGCTACACCTTC. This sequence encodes CASSRNGANYGYTF.

CDR3 coding DNA: TGCAGCGCGTCCACAGGTTGGAACACTGAAGCTTTCTTT. It encodes CSASTGWNTEAFF. The chain is built from TRBV29-1 and TRBJ1-1; D perhaps matches TRBD1 (5 bases). Trimming shortened V by 7 bases and J by 1 base, and 13 bases separated the two germline ends. Germline CDR1 and CDR2: SQVTM and ANQGSEA. The CDR3 has 13 residues.

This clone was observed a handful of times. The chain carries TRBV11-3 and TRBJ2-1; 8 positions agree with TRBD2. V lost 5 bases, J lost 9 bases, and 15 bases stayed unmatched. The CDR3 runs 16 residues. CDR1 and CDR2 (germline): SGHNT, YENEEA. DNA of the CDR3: TGTGCCAGCAGCATCCGAGCGGGAGTCAGGGCTACTGAGCAGTTCTTC. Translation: CASSIRAGVRATEQFF.

DNA of the CDR3: TGTGCCAGCAGCCTGGTACGCGGGACTTCCCCCCCCGGAGAGCAGTACTTC. Protein product: CASSLVRGTSPPGEQYF. The V and J genes are TRBV3-1 (or the pseudogene TRBV3-2) and TRBJ2-7; the D gene is possibly TRBD2 (6 bases). The CDR3 has 17 amino acids. V lost 4 bases and J 7 bases, leaving 26 bases between the germline ends. In germline, CDR1 is LGHDT, CDR2 YNNKEL (reference sequence).

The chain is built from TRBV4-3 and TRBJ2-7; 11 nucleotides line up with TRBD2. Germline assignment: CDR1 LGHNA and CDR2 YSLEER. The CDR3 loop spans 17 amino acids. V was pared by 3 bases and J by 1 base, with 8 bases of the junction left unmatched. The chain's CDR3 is CASSQALAGVDSYEQYF. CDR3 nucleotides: TGCGCCAGCAGCCAGGCACTAGCGGGAGTAGATTCCTACGAGCAGTACTTC.

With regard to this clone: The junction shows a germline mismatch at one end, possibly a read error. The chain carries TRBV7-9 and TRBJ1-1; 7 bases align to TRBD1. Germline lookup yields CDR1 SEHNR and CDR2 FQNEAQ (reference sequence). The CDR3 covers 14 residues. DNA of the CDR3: TGTGCCAGCAGCCTCTTACAGGGGAACGCTGAAGCTTTCTTT. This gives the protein CASSLLQGNAEAFF.

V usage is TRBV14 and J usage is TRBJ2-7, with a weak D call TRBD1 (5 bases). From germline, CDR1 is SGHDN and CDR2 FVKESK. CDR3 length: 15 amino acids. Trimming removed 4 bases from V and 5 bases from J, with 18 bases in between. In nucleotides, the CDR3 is TGTGCCAGCAGCCCCTTCCAGGCAGGGTCCCACGAGCAGTACTTC. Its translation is CASSPFQAGSHEQYF.

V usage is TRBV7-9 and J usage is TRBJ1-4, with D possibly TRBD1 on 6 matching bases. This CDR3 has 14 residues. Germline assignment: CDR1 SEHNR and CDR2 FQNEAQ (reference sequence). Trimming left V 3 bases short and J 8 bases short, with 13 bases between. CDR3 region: CASSLDSLGEKLFF. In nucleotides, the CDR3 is TGTGCCAGCAGCTTGGACAGTCTAGGAGAAAAACTGTTTTTT.

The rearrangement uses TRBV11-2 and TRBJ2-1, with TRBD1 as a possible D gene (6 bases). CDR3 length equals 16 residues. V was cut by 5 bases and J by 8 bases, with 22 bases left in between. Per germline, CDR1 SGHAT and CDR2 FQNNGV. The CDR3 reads CASSLGGGFRTHEQFF. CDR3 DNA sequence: TGTGCCAGCAGCCTTGGGGGCGGGTTTCGCACCCATGAGCAGTTCTTC.

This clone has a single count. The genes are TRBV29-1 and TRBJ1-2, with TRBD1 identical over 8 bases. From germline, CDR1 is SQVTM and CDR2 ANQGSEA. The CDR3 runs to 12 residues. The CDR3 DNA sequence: TGCGTCACAGGGGGGACAGAGTATGGCTACACCTTC. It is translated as CVTGGTEYGYTF.

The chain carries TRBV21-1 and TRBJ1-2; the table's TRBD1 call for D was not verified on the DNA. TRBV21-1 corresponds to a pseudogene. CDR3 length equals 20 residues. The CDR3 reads CASSTPSGTGALSVNYGYTF. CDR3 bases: TGTGCCAGCAGCACTCCCTCTGGGACAGGCGCACTTAGCGTTAACTATGGCTACACCTTC.

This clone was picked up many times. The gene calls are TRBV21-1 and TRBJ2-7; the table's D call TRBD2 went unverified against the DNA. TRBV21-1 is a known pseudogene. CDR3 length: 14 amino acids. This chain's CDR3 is CASSKRGGTYEQYF. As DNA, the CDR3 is TGTGCCAGCAGCAAACGGGGCGGGACCTACGAGCAGTACTTC.